These 4 T cell receptor beta chains came from one sample sequenced in a study of beta chain features in type 1 diabetes. Study-wide points: Shorter TCRB CDR3s, moderately but significantly so, were found in Type 1 diabetes patients in all four CD4+ subsets.

Sequenced material consisted of expressed TCRB transcripts (all of the isolated RNA was reverse transcribed). Produced via immunoSEQ multiplex PCR; TCRdb's table is partial and in-frame only. The sample lists hundreds of thousands of clones; 11% to 15% were seen once. Their antigen targets remain unknown. The specimen sequenced was naive CD4+ T cells from blood. The receptors shown here come from a man between 18 and 35 years old with type 1 diabetes.

This clone was picked up a small number of times. The chain's CDR3 is CASSPFTGRGYEQYF. Written as DNA, the CDR3 is TGTGCCAGCAGCCCCTTCACAGGGAGAGGGTACGAGCAGTACTTC. The chain is built from TRBV7-9 and TRBJ2-7; D is possibly TRBD1 (6 bases). V dropped 5 bases and J dropped 4 bases, with 18 bases sitting between them. Per germline, CDR1 SEHNR and CDR2 FQNEAQ (reference sequence). The CDR3 consists of 15 residues.

This clone was detected only a few times. The J gene is TRBJ1-3, the V gene TRBV30; D is ambiguous. V was trimmed by 3 bases and J by 0 bases, leaving 6 bases between them. The CDR3 covers 13 residues. From germline, CDR1 is GTSNPN and CDR2 SVGIG (reference sequence). The CDR3 coding sequence is TGTGCCTGGAGCCAGAGCTCTGGAAACACCATATATTTT. Residues: CAWSQSSGNTIYF.

This clone was counted a few times. The genes are TRBV6-6 and TRBJ1-2, with TRBD1 matching over 8 bases. Germline CDR1 reads MNHNY; CDR2 reads SVGAGI (reference sequence). This CDR3 region has 15 residues. Unmatched junction bases numbered 12, after V lost 9 bases and J lost 3 bases. The DNA of the CDR3 is TGTGCCAGTACGAGGTCAGGGGGCGCGGACTATGGCTACACCTTC. It is translated as CASTRSGGADYGYTF.

This clone was seen a few times. V and J are TRBV11-2 and TRBJ2-5; D is ambiguous. V lost 3 bases and J 2 bases, leaving 4 bases between the germline ends. The CDR3 runs 12 residues. Germline CDR1 reads SGHAT; CDR2 reads FQNNGV. The chain's CDR3 is CASSFRQETQYF. CDR3 nucleotide sequence: TGTGCCAGCAGCTTCAGACAAGAGACCCAGTACTTC.